This T cell receptor (beta chain) was captured in a study of blood T cells in healthy people across ages. Study-wide results and limits: Aged donors had fewer naive CD4+ cells and lower diversity than long-lived donors.

Combining a sample-barcoded 5' primer with a J-beta primer mix, a second PCR ran for roughly 7 to 11 cycles. TCRdb fed the 5' RACE reads into MiXCR, producing one record per CDR3 protein. This repertoire shows over 1.5 million distinct CDR3 sequences, about 49% found once; its top ten account for less than 2.5%. Concerning this clonotype itself: The antigen remains undetermined.

Germline CDR1 is SEHNR and CDR2 is FQNEAQ (reference sequence). This CDR3 is 15 amino acids long. V trimming: 6 bases; J trimming: 6 bases; junction bases outside the gene matches: 12. Sequencing used blood. The sequence was obtained from a woman between 40 and 50 years old in good health. The rearrangement joins TRBV7-9 to TRBJ1-1, with 8 bases aligning to TRBD1. The CDR3 loop reads CASRAVPTGASEAFF. For the CDR3, the DNA is TGTGCCAGCAGGGCAGTCCCGACAGGGGCGTCTGAAGCTTTCTTT.